Presented here are 4 T cell receptor beta chains from one specimen sequenced in a study of T cell responses to AZD1222 COVID-19 vaccine. The method was immunoSEQ multiplex PCR; TCRdb's version includes in-frame clones alone and lacks a portion of them. The sample carries some 130,000 clones, about nine tenths recorded once. The source was peripheral blood, collected on day 0 of AZD1222 vaccination. Source of these receptors: an adult in good health.

This sequence joins TRBV11-1 and TRBJ2-7; 12 bases fit TRBD2. Germline V gives CDR1 SGHAT, CDR2 FQDESV (reference sequence). Unmatched junction bases numbered 3, after V lost 5 bases and J lost 4 bases. This CDR3 is built from 14 residues. The CDR3 bases are TGTGCCAGCAGCCCCACTAGCGGGGGGTACGAGCAGTACTTC. Translation: CASSPTSGGYEQYF.

This chain links TRBV19 with TRBJ2-2; TRBD2 matches 11 bases. Unmatched junction bases numbered 9, after V lost 3 bases and J lost 3 bases. The CDR3 covers 18 residues. The germline V gene has CDR1 LNHDA and CDR2 SQIVND (reference sequence). CDR3 sequence: CASSILASGGRDTGELFF. The CDR3 bases are TGTGCCAGTAGTATTTTGGCTAGCGGGGGGCGTGACACCGGGGAGCTGTTTTTT.

This clone was seen a few times. The chain is built from TRBV28 and TRBJ1-2, with D uncertain. The V and J ends lost 6 bases and 8 bases respectively, with 13 bases between them. CDR1 and CDR2 (germline): MDHEN, SYDVKM. CDR3 length: 12 amino acids. CDR3 residues: CASRPTWKGYTF. The DNA of the CDR3 is TGTGCCAGCAGACCGACATGGAAAGGCTACACCTTC.

This chain connects TRBV4-3 to TRBJ1-6, with 9 bases fitting TRBD1. Trimming removed 0 bases from V and 8 bases from J; junction bases left unmatched: 5. This CDR3 spans 16 amino acids. From germline, CDR1 is LGHNA and CDR2 YSLEER. CDR3 nucleotide sequence: TGCGCCAGCAGCCAAGATACAGGGGGCTGGGATTCACCCCTCCACTTT. Residues: CASSQDTGGWDSPLHF.